This TCR beta chain was sequenced during a study of cytomegalovirus exposure and HLA in healthy donors. The study, taken as a whole, reports: A further, later analysis showed that HLA-associated TCR beta chains (compared with equally common others) were more clonally expanded.

Trimming cost V 8 bases and J 6 bases; bases outside gene matches: 12. The CDR3 is 14 amino acids. Germline V gene data show CDR1 as GTSNPN and CDR2 as SVGIG (reference sequence). The PCR had 60 Vbeta and 13 Jbeta primers. Assay used: immunoSEQ multiplex PCR; TCRdb lists only in-frame clones, some missing. Of roughly 140,000 clones in the sample, roughly 65% are singletons; the top ten hold less than 5%. As for this clone: Antigen unknown.

The chain couples TRBV30 to TRBJ2-1, with 8 bases that match TRBD2. Specimen: PBMCs. The sequence was collected from a man aged 60 to 69 in good health and CMV-seronegative. The CDR3 protein is CARIGLAKGNEQFF. The CDR3 coding sequence is TGTGCCCGGATTGGACTAGCTAAAGGCAATGAGCAGTTCTTC.